This T cell receptor beta chain was recorded in a study of lymphopenia after photon versus proton radiotherapy. This CDR3 region has 14 residues. Germline lookup yields CDR1 SGHRS and CDR2 YFSETQ. V shed 1 base and J shed 6 bases, with 10 bases lying between them. TCRdb keeps only in-frame clones here, not all; method: immunoSEQ multiplex PCR. The sample records roughly 25,000 clones, around 90% being singletons. Sequencing was performed on peripheral blood, taken from a patient treated with photon-based radiotherapy. The chain recombines TRBV5-1 with TRBJ2-2, with a tentative D call TRBD1 (6 bases). This receptor was taken from a woman aged 45-59 years with cholangiocarcinoma. In DNA, the CDR3 is TGCGCCAGCAGCTTGACAGGGTGGGCCGGGGAGCTGTTTTTT. Translating it yields CASSLTGWAGELFF.